One sample yielded the 28 T cell receptor beta chains listed below, sequenced in a study of T cell responses to AZD1222 COVID-19 vaccine. Assay: immunoSEQ multiplex PCR; the TCRdb copy retains only in-frame clones and omits some. This table has around 150,000 clones, about 93% appearing once. The sample consisted of peripheral blood, taken 28 days after the second AZD1222 dose. Receptor source: an adult who received the AZD1222 COVID-19 vaccine.

Points on this clone: The junction differs from germline at one of its ends, possibly a read error. The V call is TRBV12-3 or TRBV12-4, the J call TRBJ1-6; D not resolved. This CDR3 has 12 amino acids. CDR3 loop: CASSPYNSPLHF. CDR3 bases: TGTGCCAGCAGCCCCTACAATTCACCCCTCCACTTT.

The chain couples TRBV12-3 or TRBV12-4 to TRBJ2-3; the match to TRBD2 covers 12 bases. Losses at the gene ends were 10 bases for V and 6 bases for J; bases not matched to a gene: 5. CDR3 length: 13 amino acids. The CDR3: CATSSGGADTQYF. The CDR3 DNA is TGTGCCACCTCTAGCGGGGGGGCCGATACGCAGTATTTT.

V is TRBV30 and J is TRBJ2-1; 8 positions agree with TRBD2. Germline V CDR1 and CDR2: GTSNPN, SVGIG (reference sequence). CDR3 length: 15 amino acids. Trimming cost V 4 bases and J 3 bases; bases outside gene matches: 8. For the CDR3, the DNA is TGTGCCTGGACCCGCGCGGGGGGTCTCTACAATGAGCAGTTCTTC. Protein sequence: CAWTRAGGLYNEQFF.

The chain couples TRBV7-9 to TRBJ2-1; TRBD1 aligns across 9 bases. The CDR3 length is 15 residues. Per the germline V gene, CDR1 is SEHNR and CDR2 is FQNEAQ (reference sequence). V was clipped by 4 bases and J by 7 bases; unmatched bases: 8. The CDR3: CASSSTGQGGNEQFF. The CDR3, as DNA: TGTGCCAGCAGCTCCACGGGACAGGGTGGTAATGAGCAGTTCTTC.

This chain uses TRBV6-5 with TRBJ1-2; no clear D gene. Trimming removed 0 bases at V and 4 bases at J, with 9 bases between. The germline gives CDR1 MNHEY, CDR2 SVGAGI. The CDR3 totals 14 residues. The chain's CDR3 is CASSYSALTYGYTF. The CDR3 coding sequence is TGTGCCAGCAGTTACTCGGCCCTAACCTATGGCTACACCTTC.

The CDR3 DNA reads TGTGCCAGCAGCCTAAGGGGTAGGGACCCCCGCTACGAGCAGTACTTC. Translated: CASSLRGRDPRYEQYF. The chain is built from TRBV21-1 and TRBJ2-7. TRBV21-1 has pseudogene status. The CDR3 contains 16 residues.

In DNA form, the CDR3 reads TGTGCCAGTAGTATCAACAGGGAGACCTACGAGCAGTACTTC. Its protein is CASSINRETYEQYF. The chain employs TRBV19 and TRBJ2-7; TRBD1 might be the D (6 bases). There are 14 residues in the CDR3. V was shortened by 3 bases and J by 2 bases, with 11 bases between the two germline ends. The V gene's germline CDR1 is LNHDA and CDR2 SQIVND (reference sequence).

The chain recombines TRBV19 with TRBJ2-2; D possibly corresponds to TRBD1 (5 bases). Trimming took off 4 bases at V and 1 base at J, with 10 bases between the two ends. This CDR3 contains 15 residues. CDR1 and CDR2 (germline): LNHDA, SQIVND (reference sequence). CDR3 nucleotides: TGTGCCAGTAGTACCCGGACACTGAACACCGGGGAGCTGTTTTTT. It is translated as CASSTRTLNTGELFF. Complete variable domain (other parts from reference TRBV19 and TRBJ2-2): DGGITQSPKYLFRKEGQNVTLSCEQNLNHDAMYWYRQDPGQGLRLIYYSQIVNDFQKGDIAEGYSVSREKKESFPLTVTSAQKNPTAFYLCASSTRTLNTGELFFGEGSRLTVL.

J is TRBJ1-2 and V is TRBV6-6; D is unclear. V was pared by 7 bases and J by 2 bases, with 11 bases between. The germline CDR1 and CDR2 sequences are MNHNY and SVGAGI (reference sequence). The CDR3 length is 13 residues. CDR3 in amino acids: CASTPGVNYGYTF. The DNA of the CDR3 is TGTGCCAGCACACCCGGGGTGAACTATGGCTACACCTTC.

This clone has just one count. The CDR3 DNA follows: TGTGCCAGCAGCTTTGGGGGACTTTCGCCTAACACTGAAGCTTTCTTT. Its protein product is CASSFGGLSPNTEAFF. The V and J genes are TRBV5-6 and TRBJ1-1; possibly TRBD1 for D (5 bases). The CDR3 extends over 16 amino acids. In germline, CDR1 is SGHDT, CDR2 YYEEEE. The V end lost 2 bases, the J end lost 2 bases, and 16 bases lay between the germline ends.

The chain recombines TRBV7-9 with TRBJ1-3; 7 bases line up with TRBD1. The germline V gene encodes CDR1 SEHNR and CDR2 FQNEAQ (reference sequence). J gave up 0 bases and V 5 bases, and 10 bases lay outside the gene matches. CDR3 length: 17 amino acids. This CDR3 is CASSPSGTVGSGNTIYF. The CDR3 DNA reads TGTGCCAGCAGCCCTAGCGGGACAGTCGGCTCTGGAAACACCATATATTTT.

The rearrangement links TRBV15 to TRBJ1-1; the D gene is possibly TRBD1 (6 bases). V lost 5 bases and J lost 14, with 24 bases in between. CDR1 and CDR2 (germline): LNHNV, YYDKDF (reference sequence). CDR3 length: 14 amino acids. In DNA, the CDR3 is TGTGCCACCAGCGAAAACCGGGACAAAAGGACAAACTTCTTT. Protein: CATSENRDKRTNFF.

Only a few counts were recorded for this clone. The chain recombines TRBV20-1 with TRBJ1-4; D perhaps matches TRBD1 (6 bases). The CDR3 runs 13 residues. Deletions cut 3 bases from V and 8 bases from J, with 13 bases between. Germline lookup yields CDR1 DFQATT and CDR2 SNEGSKA (reference sequence). CDR3 in DNA: TGCAGTGCTAGTTACAGGGCGGGGGAAAAACTGTTTTTT. This codes for CSASYRAGEKLFF.

This chain connects TRBV6-5 to TRBJ1-6; TRBD1 matches at 9 bases. This CDR3 region has 15 residues. Germline V gives CDR1 MNHEY, CDR2 SVGAGI. V dropped 4 bases and J dropped 8; count of bases not matched to a gene: 6. CDR3 DNA sequence: TGTGCCAGCAGTTTACAGGGGGCTATGGATTCACCCCTCCACTTT. Translated, it gives CASSLQGAMDSPLHF.

V is TRBV29-1 and J is TRBJ1-1; D is uncertain. Trimming left V 7 bases short and J 3 bases short, with 9 bases between. The CDR3 is 11 amino acids. CDR1 is SQVTM, CDR2 ANQGSEA, per germline. In DNA, the CDR3 is TGCAGCGCCATAGTAGACACTGAAGCTTTCTTT. As protein: CSAIVDTEAFF. Drawing the rest from reference TRBV29-1 and TRBJ1-1, the complete variable domain is SAVISQKPSRDICQRGTSLTIQCQVDSQVTMMFWYRQQPGQSLTLIATANQGSEATYESGFVIDKFPISRPNLTFSTLTVSNMSPEDSSIYLCSAIVDTEAFFGQGTRLTVV.

The rearrangement joins TRBV5-5 to TRBJ2-1; D is undetermined. The germline V gene encodes CDR1 SGHKS and CDR2 YYEKEE (reference sequence). The V gene lost 4 bases and the J gene lost 3 bases, with 14 bases spanning the gap. The CDR3 loop spans 15 amino acids. CDR3 sequence: CASSPTPDFYNEQFF. The CDR3 DNA is TGTGCCAGCAGCCCTACACCGGATTTCTACAATGAGCAGTTCTTC.

The chain's CDR3 is CASSLDPQGTSGNTIYF. The CDR3 coding sequence is TGTGCCAGCAGTTTAGACCCCCAGGGCACCTCTGGAAACACCATATATTTT. The chain joins TRBV28 to TRBJ1-3; a weak D match, TRBD1 (5 bases). Trimming pared 2 bases from V and 0 bases from J, leaving 14 bases between. The CDR3 has 17 amino acids. Germline V lookup: CDR1 MDHEN, CDR2 SYDVKM.

The rearrangement links TRBV14 to TRBJ2-3; 15 bases line up with TRBD2. This CDR3 spans 17 amino acids. The germline V gene encodes CDR1 SGHDN and CDR2 FVKESK. Trimming removed 4 bases from V and 5 bases from J; junction bases left unmatched: 7. This CDR3 reads CASSPGLAGGLGDTQYF. The CDR3 nucleotides are TGTGCCAGCAGCCCCGGACTAGCGGGGGGGCTAGGAGATACGCAGTATTTT.

The chain combines TRBV3-1 (or the pseudogene TRBV3-2) with TRBJ1-2; D is ambiguous. CDR1 is LGHDT, CDR2 YNNKEL, per germline (reference sequence). V was shortened by 1 base and J by 5 bases, with 11 bases between the two germline ends. This CDR3 has 14 residues. CDR3 DNA: TGTGCCAGCAGCCAAGTCCCGGCCGGTTATGGCTACACCTTC. This sequence encodes CASSQVPAGYGYTF.

This clone is a singleton in its sample. The rearrangement links TRBV2 to TRBJ1-5; D remains unclear. Germline-derived CDR1 and CDR2 are SNHLY and FYNNEI. Trimming left V 2 bases short and J 1 base short, with 6 bases between. This CDR3 comprises 14 residues. The CDR3 spells CASSERQSNQPQHF. CDR3 sequence (DNA): TGTGCCAGCAGTGAAAGGCAGAGCAATCAGCCCCAGCATTTT.

The chain links TRBV7-9 to TRBJ2-1, with 10 bases fitting TRBD1. This CDR3 contains 16 residues. Losses at the gene ends were 5 bases for V and 4 bases for J; bases not matched to a gene: 8. In germline, CDR1 is SEHNR, CDR2 FQNEAQ (reference sequence). This CDR3 is CASSARQGAGYNEQFF. For the CDR3, the DNA is TGTGCCAGCAGCGCCCGACAGGGGGCGGGATACAATGAGCAGTTCTTC.

V usage is TRBV6-6 and J usage is TRBJ1-5; no reliable D call. CDR3 length: 14 amino acids. Between the trimmed V and J ends, which lost 2 bases and 3 bases, there was a span of 8 bases. Germline V gene lookup returns CDR1 MNHNY and CDR2 SVGAGI (reference sequence). CDR3: CASSYASDNQPQHF. The DNA of the CDR3 is TGTGCCAGCAGTTACGCCTCCGACAATCAGCCCCAGCATTTT.

The genes are TRBV12-5 and TRBJ2-1; no clear D. The CDR3 totals 11 residues. The V gene's germline CDR1 is LGHNT and CDR2 FRNRAP. With 5 bases removed from V and 11 bases from J, the gap between germline ends came to 10 bases. The CDR3 DNA reads TGTGCTAGTGGTCCCCCGGCCCAGCAGTTCTTC. The encoded protein is CASGPPAQQFF.

The chain joins TRBV30 to TRBJ2-1; 7 bases match TRBD2. CDR3 length: 13 amino acids. Germline V gene lookup returns CDR1 GTSNPN and CDR2 SVGIG (reference sequence). The V and J ends lost 4 bases and 7 bases, in that order; junction bases with no gene match: 7. CDR3 region: CAWTEGGFNEQFF. In DNA, the CDR3 is TGTGCCTGGACGGAGGGAGGGTTTAATGAGCAGTTCTTC.

This chain links TRBV7-3 with TRBJ2-5; TRBD2 aligns across 11 bases. The V gene's germline CDR1 is SGHTA and CDR2 FQGTGA. V gave up 0 bases and J gave up 2 bases; unmatched junction bases: 5. The CDR3 loop spans 17 amino acids. Here the CDR3 reads CASSLTWLAGGQETQYF. In DNA, the CDR3 is TGTGCCAGCAGCTTAACGTGGCTAGCGGGGGGTCAAGAGACCCAGTACTTC.

The rearrangement uses TRBV6-5 and TRBJ2-5, with D perhaps TRBD2 (5 bases). The V end was cut by 2 bases, the J end by 5 bases, with 12 bases between. CDR1 is MNHEY and CDR2 is SVGAGI in the germline V gene. This CDR3 is 14 amino acids long. The CDR3 loop reads CASSYIAMGETQYF. The CDR3, as DNA: TGTGCCAGCAGTTACATAGCGATGGGGGAGACCCAGTACTTC.

The chain recombines TRBV7-3 with TRBJ2-1; possibly TRBD2 for D (5 bases). The CDR3 runs to 12 residues. The ends were cut back, 1 base at V and 10 bases at J, with 8 bases in the middle. Germline V gene sequence: CDR1 SGHTA, CDR2 FQGTGA. CDR3 coding DNA: TGTGCCAGCAGCTTAAGAGAGGGCGAGCAGTTCTTC. Its translation: CASSLREGEQFF.

V is TRBV18 and J is TRBJ1-6; 9 bases align to TRBD1. V lost 5 bases and J lost 8; bases outside the gene matches: 4. CDR3 length equals 14 residues. Looked up from germline, CDR1 is KGHSH and CDR2 is LQKENI. The CDR3 protein is CASSTGTGYSPLHF. The CDR3 DNA reads TGTGCCAGCTCAACCGGGACAGGGTATTCACCCCTCCACTTT. The entire variable domain, with the rest obtained from reference TRBV18 and TRBJ1-6, is as follows: NAGVMQNPRHLVRRRGQEARLRCSPMKGHSHVYWYRQLPEEGLKFMVYLQKENIIDESGMPKERFSAEFPKEGPSILRIQQVVRGDSAAYFCASSTGTGYSPLHFGNGTRLTVT.